The 21 T cell receptor beta chains presented below share a single source sample, sequenced in a study of spatial heterogeneity in lung cancer. Each CDR3 protein gets one entry after TCRdb re-called the 5' RACE reads with MiXCR. Among over 95,000 distinct CDR3 sequences listed, 11% were seen once. As to time point: blood at routine non-recurrence follow-up after resection. This material consisted of PBMCs, taken at follow-up. The receptors were gathered from a female donor with early-stage non-small cell lung cancer.

Turning to this clonotype: Likely a read error: the CDR3 ends without its conserved phenylalanine or tryptophan. The chain employs TRBV7-3 and TRBJ1-2, with a weak D call TRBD1 (6 bases). Trimming took off 5 bases at V and 8 bases at J, with 15 bases between the two ends. CDR1 and CDR2 from the germline V gene are SGHTA and FQGTGA. The length of the CDR3 is 13 residues. DNA of the CDR3: TGTGCCAGCAGCCACCCGGACAGCGGCGGCTACACCTCC. Encoded protein: CASSHPDSGGYTS.

Only a few counts were recorded for this clonotype. The J gene is TRBJ2-1, the V gene TRBV7-2, with unresolved D. V dropped 5 bases and J dropped 6 bases, with 11 bases sitting between them. Germline-derived CDR1 and CDR2 are SGHTA and FQGNSA. The CDR3 has 13 residues. For the CDR3, the DNA is TGTGCCAGCAGCCCTCCTGTGACCAATGAGCAGTTCTTC. Amino acids: CASSPPVTNEQFF.

This clonotype showed up many times. The genes are TRBV27 and TRBJ1-2, with D possibly TRBD1 on 6 matching bases. Trimming stripped 5 bases from V and 4 bases from J, with 20 bases between. The CDR3 spans 16 residues. Germline V gene data show CDR1 as MNHEY and CDR2 as SMNVEV (reference sequence). DNA of the CDR3: TGTGCCAGCAGTCCGCGCACAGGGACCCCTATCTATGGCTACACCTTC. Translated, it gives CASSPRTGTPIYGYTF.

In its sample, this clonotype was seen a few times. The chain has TRBV28 and TRBJ2-4; TRBD2 aligns across 7 bases. V shed 8 bases, J shed 9 bases, and the junction held 7 bases outside the gene matches. CDR3 length: 12 residues. Germline V gene lookup returns CDR1 MDHEN and CDR2 SYDVKM. Here the CDR3 reads CASGTTPGIQYF. Written as DNA, the CDR3 is TGTGCCAGCGGGACTACCCCCGGCATTCAGTACTTC.

The table lists this clonotype with many counts. The V gene is TRBV7-9, the J gene TRBJ2-3; D unclear. The ends were cut back, 5 bases at V and 0 bases at J, with 6 bases in the middle. CDR3 length equals 13 residues. Per the germline V gene, CDR1 is SEHNR and CDR2 is FQNEAQ (reference sequence). The CDR3 spells CASSPPSTDTQYF. In nucleotides, the CDR3 is TGTGCCAGCAGCCCACCTAGCACAGATACGCAGTATTTT.

The CDR3 region has the DNA TGCGCCAGCAGCCAGGAAACTCATGTGGTCACAGATACGCAGTATTTT. Translation gives CASSQETHVVTDTQYF. This chain uses TRBV4-1 with TRBJ2-3, with D hard to call. Per germline, CDR1 MGHRA and CDR2 YSYEKL. The V end lost 3 bases, the J end lost 2 bases, and 15 bases lay between the germline ends. The CDR3 totals 16 residues.

The chain couples TRBV10-3 to TRBJ1-6; D is unresolved. Germline V gives CDR1 ENHRY, CDR2 SYGVKD. CDR3 length: 14 residues. The ends were cut back, 6 bases at V and 5 bases at J, with 11 bases in the middle. The CDR3 loop reads CAISPDVNNSPLHF. Here the CDR3 DNA reads TGTGCCATCAGCCCGGACGTAAATAATTCACCCCTCCACTTT.

The genes are TRBV7-3 and TRBJ2-3; perhaps TRBD1 as D (5 bases). Looked up from germline, CDR1 is SGHTA and CDR2 is FQGTGA. This CDR3 region has 14 residues. Deletions cut 3 bases from V and 3 bases from J, with 10 bases between. The CDR3 is CASSFSQGTDTQYF. In nucleotides, the CDR3 is TGTGCCAGCAGCTTTTCCCAGGGAACAGATACGCAGTATTTT.

This chain links TRBV2 with TRBJ2-3, with a tentative D call TRBD1 (5 bases). The germline V gene encodes CDR1 SNHLY and CDR2 FYNNEI. With 2 bases removed from V and 1 base from J, the gap between germline ends came to 19 bases. This CDR3 has 18 residues. The CDR3 sequence: CASSEPSQGWLGTDTQYF. The CDR3, as DNA: TGTGCCAGCAGTGAACCCAGCCAGGGTTGGTTGGGCACAGATACGCAGTATTTT. Looking up the rest from reference TRBV2 and TRBJ2-3 gives the full variable domain: EPEVTQTPSHQVTQMGQEVILRCVPISNHLYFYWYRQILGQKVEFLVSFYNNEISEKSEIFDDQFSVERPDGSNFTLKIRSTKLEDSAMYFCASSEPSQGWLGTDTQYFGPGTRLTVL.

In its sample, this clonotype was seen a few times. This chain connects TRBV10-2 to TRBJ2-7; no reliable D call. Germline V gene lookup returns CDR1 WSHSY and CDR2 SAAADI. The CDR3 loop spans 11 amino acids. Trimming pared 2 bases from V and 4 bases from J, leaving 3 bases between. The CDR3 is CASSEGYEQYF. DNA of the CDR3: TGCGCCAGCAGTGAGGGGTACGAGCAGTACTTC.

This clonotype was seen at least ten times. The chain has TRBV12-3 or TRBV12-4 and TRBJ2-3; 10 nucleotides match TRBD2. The CDR3 is made up of 16 amino acids. V shed 6 bases, J shed 3 bases, and the junction held 9 bases outside the gene matches. In nucleotides, the CDR3 is TGTGCCAGCAGCTATTCTAGCGGGAGTTTGACAGATACGCAGTATTTT. Its translation: CASSYSSGSLTDTQYF.

This clonotype showed up just a few times. The chain couples TRBV5-1 to TRBJ2-5; 9 bases match TRBD1. CDR1 SGHRS and CDR2 YFSETQ come from the germline V gene. This CDR3 has 15 amino acids. Trimming cost V 7 bases and J 5 bases; bases outside gene matches: 12. The DNA of the CDR3 is TGCGCCAGCTATGAAGGGGACAGGGCCCGGGAGACCCAGTACTTC. It specifies CASYEGDRARETQYF.

This clonotype was detected a few times. V and J are TRBV11-1 and TRBJ2-5; D call uncertain. Trimming stripped 1 base from V and 1 base from J, with 10 bases between. CDR3 length: 15 residues. Germline CDR1 reads SGHAT; CDR2 reads FQDESV (reference sequence). This chain's CDR3 is CASSLGGALQETQYF. The CDR3 DNA is TGTGCCAGCAGCTTAGGAGGCGCCCTCCAAGAGACCCAGTACTTC.

Notes on this clonotype: An end of the junction does not agree with germline; a read error may underlie this. The chain links TRBV7-9 to TRBJ2-2, with 7 bases lining up with TRBD1. Germline V gives CDR1 SEHNR, CDR2 FQNEAQ (reference sequence). This CDR3 spans 16 amino acids. The CDR3 sequence is CASSPHRGRYTGELIF. The CDR3 DNA sequence: TGTGCCAGCAGCCCCCACAGGGGACGGTACACCGGGGAGCTGATTTTT.

This clonotype was detected ten times or more. The rearrangement joins TRBV19 to TRBJ2-1; D possibly corresponds to TRBD2 (5 bases). CDR1 is LNHDA and CDR2 is SQIVND in the germline V gene (reference sequence). The CDR3 spans 15 residues. V dropped 4 bases and J dropped 6 bases, with 16 bases sitting between them. The CDR3 nucleotides are TGTGCCAGTAGTACCGACTATTCGGAGGCCAATGAGCAGTTCTTC. Amino acids: CASSTDYSEANEQFF. Supplemented by reference TRBV19 and TRBJ2-1, the full variable domain reads DGGITQSPKYLFRKEGQNVTLSCEQNLNHDAMYWYRQDPGQGLRLIYYSQIVNDFQKGDIAEGYSVSREKKESFPLTVTSAQKNPTAFYLCASSTDYSEANEQFFGPGTRLTVL.

This clonotype was recorded a few times. The chain employs TRBV20-1 and TRBJ1-1, with TRBD1 as a possible D gene (6 bases). The CDR3 spans 14 residues. The V gene's germline CDR1 is DFQATT and CDR2 SNEGSKA (reference sequence). The V gene lost 5 bases and the J gene lost 4 bases, with 17 bases spanning the gap. The CDR3 sequence: CSALRGGQGTEAFF. As DNA, the CDR3 is TGCAGTGCTCTGAGGGGGGGTCAGGGCACTGAAGCTTTCTTT.

In this sample, this clonotype turned up a few times. The chain carries TRBV7-9 and TRBJ2-3; 7 nucleotides line up with TRBD2. The V segment lost 5 bases and the J segment 1 base; nucleotides outside the gene matches: 0. The CDR3 length is 13 residues. Per the germline V gene, CDR1 is SEHNR and CDR2 is FQNEAQ (reference sequence). The CDR3 is CASSSGGTDTQYF. CDR3 in DNA: TGTGCCAGCAGCAGCGGGGGCACAGATACGCAGTATTTT.

The chain employs TRBV7-9 and TRBJ1-3, with 9 nucleotides matching TRBD1. CDR1 and CDR2 from the germline V gene are SEHNR and FQNEAQ (reference sequence). This CDR3 contains 16 residues. V was pared by 6 bases and J by 0 bases, with 6 bases of the junction left unmatched. CDR3 in amino acids: CASRPGQGNSGNTIYF. The CDR3 region has the DNA TGTGCCAGCAGGCCAGGACAGGGGAACTCTGGAAACACCATATATTTT.

This chain links TRBV7-6 with TRBJ2-3, with unresolved D. V lost 2 bases and J lost 2, with 5 bases in between. The CDR3 totals 13 residues. Per the germline V gene, CDR1 is SGHVS and CDR2 is FNYEAQ. The DNA for the CDR3 is TGTGCCAGCAGCTTACCAAACACAGATACGCAGTATTTT. It is translated as CASSLPNTDTQYF. Full variable domain (missing parts from reference TRBV7-6 and TRBJ2-3): GAGVSQSPRYKVTKRGQDVALRCDPISGHVSLYWYRQALGQGPEFLTYFNYEAQQDKSGLPNDRFSAERPEGSISTLTIQRTEQRDSAMYRCASSLPNTDTQYFGPGTRLTVL.

This clonotype was observed a handful of times. This chain joins TRBV12-3 or TRBV12-4 and TRBJ1-1; 7 positions agree with TRBD1. V lost 7 bases to trimming and J lost 2 bases; unmatched junction nucleotides: 7. The CDR3 sequence is 14 residues long. The CDR3 region has the DNA TGTGCCAGCACCCGGGGACAGACAAACACTGAAGCTTTCTTT. Amino acids: CASTRGQTNTEAFF.

In its sample, this clonotype was seen many times. This rearrangement joins TRBV21-1 to TRBJ2-7; the table's D gene call, TRBD1, was not cross checked with the DNA. TRBV21-1 is given as a pseudogene. The CDR3 runs 18 residues. CDR3 sequence reads: CASSKRGPDRESSYEQYV. In DNA form, the CDR3 reads TGTGCCAGCAGCAAAAGGGGCCCGGACAGGGAAAGTTCCTACGAGCAGTACGTC.